This T cell receptor beta chain was retrieved from a study of T cells after posttransplantation cyclophosphamide. Findings and caveats of the study: Later blood repertoires were often dominated by clones from the donor CD8+ memory compartment. After PTCy, TRB diversity resembled that of CNI/methotrexate controls.

This clone was recorded many times. The antigen is undetermined. TCRdb keeps only in-frame clones here, not all; method: immunoSEQ multiplex PCR. This sample shows under 25,000 clones and no singletons; around 6.6% rests with the ten largest. The specimen sequenced was PBMCs. This TCR derives from a woman aged 55-69 years in good health, CMV-negative, and a related stem cell transplant donor.

The CDR3, as DNA: TGTGCCAGCAGCTTAGACAGGGGAAAACTGTTTTTT. The encoded protein is CASSLDRGKLFF. The chain joins TRBV7-9 to TRBJ1-4, with 7 nucleotides matching TRBD1. Germline V gene data show CDR1 as SEHNR and CDR2 as FQNEAQ (reference sequence). V was pared by 1 base and J by 10 bases, with 0 bases of the junction left unmatched. The CDR3 runs to 12 residues.